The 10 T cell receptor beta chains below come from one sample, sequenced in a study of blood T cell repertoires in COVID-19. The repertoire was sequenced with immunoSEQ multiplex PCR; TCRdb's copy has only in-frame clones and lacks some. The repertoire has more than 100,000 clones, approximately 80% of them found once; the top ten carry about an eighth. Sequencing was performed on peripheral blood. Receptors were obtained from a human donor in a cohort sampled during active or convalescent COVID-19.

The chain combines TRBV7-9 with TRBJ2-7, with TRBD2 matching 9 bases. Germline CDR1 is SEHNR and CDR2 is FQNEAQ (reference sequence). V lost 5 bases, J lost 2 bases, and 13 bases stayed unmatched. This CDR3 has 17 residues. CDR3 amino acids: CASSPRQGASGAYEQYF. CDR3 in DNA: TGTGCCAGCAGCCCCCGACAGGGTGCTAGCGGGGCCTACGAGCAGTACTTC.

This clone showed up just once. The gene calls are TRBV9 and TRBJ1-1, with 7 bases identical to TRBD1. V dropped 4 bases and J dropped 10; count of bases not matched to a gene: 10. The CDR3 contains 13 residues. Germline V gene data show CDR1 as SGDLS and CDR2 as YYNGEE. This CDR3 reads CASSPDRVEGAFF. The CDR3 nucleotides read TGTGCCAGCAGCCCTGACAGGGTCGAGGGAGCTTTCTTT.

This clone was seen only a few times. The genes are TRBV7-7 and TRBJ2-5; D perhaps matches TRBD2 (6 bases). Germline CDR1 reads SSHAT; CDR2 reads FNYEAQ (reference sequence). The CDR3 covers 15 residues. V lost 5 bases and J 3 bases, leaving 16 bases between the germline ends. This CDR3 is CASSAIGTGKETQYF. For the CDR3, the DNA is TGTGCCAGCAGCGCTATCGGGACTGGGAAAGAGACCCAGTACTTC.

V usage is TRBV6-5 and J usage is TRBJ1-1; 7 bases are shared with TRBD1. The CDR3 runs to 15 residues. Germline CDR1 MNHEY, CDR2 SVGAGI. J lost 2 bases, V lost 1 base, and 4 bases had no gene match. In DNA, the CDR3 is TGTGCCAGCAGTTACTTCAGGGGGGCCAACACTGAAGCTTTCTTT. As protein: CASSYFRGANTEAFF.

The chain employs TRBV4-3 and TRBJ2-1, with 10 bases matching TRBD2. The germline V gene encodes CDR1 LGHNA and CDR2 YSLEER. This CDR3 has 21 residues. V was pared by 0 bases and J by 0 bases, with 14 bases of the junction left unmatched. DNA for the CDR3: TGCGCCAGCAGCCAAGATTTGAGTAGCGGGGGGTTCCTTCTCTCCTACAATGAGCAGTTCTTC. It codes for CASSQDLSSGGFLLSYNEQFF.

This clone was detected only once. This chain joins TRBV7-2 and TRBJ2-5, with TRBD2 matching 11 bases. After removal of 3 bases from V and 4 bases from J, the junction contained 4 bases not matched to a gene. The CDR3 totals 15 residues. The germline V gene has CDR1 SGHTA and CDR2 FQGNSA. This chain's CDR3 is CASSFSGGAVETQYF. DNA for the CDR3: TGTGCCAGCAGCTTTAGCGGGGGGGCCGTAGAGACCCAGTACTTC.

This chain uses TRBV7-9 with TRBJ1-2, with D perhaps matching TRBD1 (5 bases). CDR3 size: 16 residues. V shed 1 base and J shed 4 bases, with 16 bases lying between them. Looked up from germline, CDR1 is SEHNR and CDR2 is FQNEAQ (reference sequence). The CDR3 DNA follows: TGTGCCAGCAGCTTAGAGGCAGCGGGGGAAGGCTATGGCTACACCTTC. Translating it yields CASSLEAAGEGYGYTF.

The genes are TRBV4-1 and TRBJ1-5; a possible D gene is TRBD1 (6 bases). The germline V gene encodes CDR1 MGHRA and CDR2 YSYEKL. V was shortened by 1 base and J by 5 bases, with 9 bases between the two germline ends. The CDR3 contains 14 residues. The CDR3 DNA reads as TGCGCCAGCAGCCAAGGGACAGTATATCAGCCCCAGCATTTT. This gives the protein CASSQGTVYQPQHF.

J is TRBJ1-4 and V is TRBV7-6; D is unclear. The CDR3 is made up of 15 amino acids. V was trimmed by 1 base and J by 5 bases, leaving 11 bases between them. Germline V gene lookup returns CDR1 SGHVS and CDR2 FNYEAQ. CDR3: CASSLEAGGNEKLFF. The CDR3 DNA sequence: TGTGCCAGCAGCTTAGAGGCAGGCGGGAATGAAAAACTGTTTTTT.

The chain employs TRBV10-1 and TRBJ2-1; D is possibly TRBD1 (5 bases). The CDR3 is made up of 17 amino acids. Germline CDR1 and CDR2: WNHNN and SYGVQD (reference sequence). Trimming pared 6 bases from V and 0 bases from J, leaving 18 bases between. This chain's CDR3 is CASRKSLGASSYNEQFF. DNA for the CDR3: TGCGCCAGCAGGAAAAGCTTAGGGGCTAGCTCCTACAATGAGCAGTTCTTC.